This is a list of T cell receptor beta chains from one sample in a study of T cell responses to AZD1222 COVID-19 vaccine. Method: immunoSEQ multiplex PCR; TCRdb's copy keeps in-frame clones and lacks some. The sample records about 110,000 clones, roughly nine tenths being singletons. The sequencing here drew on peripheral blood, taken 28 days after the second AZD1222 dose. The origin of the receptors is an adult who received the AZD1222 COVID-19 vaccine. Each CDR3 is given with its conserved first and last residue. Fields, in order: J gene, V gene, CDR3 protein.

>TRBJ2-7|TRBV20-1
CSASPGSSYEQYF
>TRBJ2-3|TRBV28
CASGSSGSSTDTQYF
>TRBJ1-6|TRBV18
CASSPPGDVYSPLHF
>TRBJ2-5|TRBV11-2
CASSSGETQYF
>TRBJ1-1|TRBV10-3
CAISGVARTVGGEAFF
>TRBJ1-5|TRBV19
CASSMGPGQGPNQPQHF
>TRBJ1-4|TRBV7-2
CASSPNEKLFF
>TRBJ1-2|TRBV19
CASSIGHKGLYGYTF
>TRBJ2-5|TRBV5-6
CASSPTGSFLRTQYF
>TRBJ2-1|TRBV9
CASSVSDGWNYNEQFF
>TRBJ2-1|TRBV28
CASSGQGSYNEQFF
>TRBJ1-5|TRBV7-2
CASSPLPGQPQHF
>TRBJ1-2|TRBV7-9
CASSLRVNYGYTF
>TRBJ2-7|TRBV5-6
CASSSGTPNPYEQYF
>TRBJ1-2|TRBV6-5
CASSDLQVKIDGYTF
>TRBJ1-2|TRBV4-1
CASSQGGAGGYGYTF
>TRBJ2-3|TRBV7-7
CASSLGGGAADTQYF
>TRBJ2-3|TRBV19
CASSMRTNMDQYF
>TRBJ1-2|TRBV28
CATSWESYTF
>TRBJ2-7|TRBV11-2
CASSPHGSSYEQYF
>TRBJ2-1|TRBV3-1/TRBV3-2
CASSQVIAGAAANEQFF
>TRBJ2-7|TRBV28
CASRGTFPYEQYF
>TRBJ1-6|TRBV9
CASSTEGYSPLHF
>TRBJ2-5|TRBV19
CASNGGGFQETQYF
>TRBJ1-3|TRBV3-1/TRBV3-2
CASSRRDTSGNTIYF
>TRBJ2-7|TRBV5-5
CASSLDRTPAYEQYF
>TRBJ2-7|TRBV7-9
CASSSTGTGGQGGYEQYF
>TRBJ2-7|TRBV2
CASSEFRLRASYEQYF
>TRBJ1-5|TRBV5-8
CASSFEVYSNQPQHF
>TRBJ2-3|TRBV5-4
CASSPSGGWADTQYF
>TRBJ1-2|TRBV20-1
CSASPGPRGYTF
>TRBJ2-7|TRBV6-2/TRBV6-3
CASSYSWTGNSYEQYF
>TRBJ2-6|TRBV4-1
CASSAYPGSGSGANVLTF
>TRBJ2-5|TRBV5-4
CASSRLGAETQYF
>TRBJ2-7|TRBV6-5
CASNLDSSYEQYF
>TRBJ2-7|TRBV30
CAWTGRTGTYEQYF
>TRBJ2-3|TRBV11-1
CASRGGQSTDTQYF
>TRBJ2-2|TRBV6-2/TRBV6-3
CASSLISTGGELFF
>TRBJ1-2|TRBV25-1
CASSLTGEANYGYTF
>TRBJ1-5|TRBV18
CASSPGTDQPQHF